This T cell receptor (beta chain) was documented in a study of CD8 T cells in ankylosing spondylitis. TCRdb re-derived calls from the 5' RACE reads in MiXCR, one entry per CDR3 protein. The sample includes more than 30,000 distinct CDR3 sequences, about an eighth of them seen just once. Concerning this clonotype itself: The antigen is unknown.

Germline assignment: CDR1 PRHDT and CDR2 FYEKMQ (reference sequence). The CDR3 extends over 17 amino acids. With 4 bases removed from V and 5 bases from J, the gap between germline ends came to 23 bases. Study results and limitations: In reactive arthritis synovial fluid and blood, some motif variants had been reported before.

This clonotype originated in a male donor with ankylosing spondylitis. The sequencing sample was made of synovial fluid, either unsorted or a sorted T cell fraction (not recorded which). The rearrangement links TRBV13 to TRBJ1-2, with D maybe TRBD1 (6 bases). The chain's CDR3 is CASSSTSGRTDQYGYTF. Written as DNA, the CDR3 is TGTGCCAGCAGCTCGACTTCAGGCAGGACAGACCAATATGGCTACACCTTC.